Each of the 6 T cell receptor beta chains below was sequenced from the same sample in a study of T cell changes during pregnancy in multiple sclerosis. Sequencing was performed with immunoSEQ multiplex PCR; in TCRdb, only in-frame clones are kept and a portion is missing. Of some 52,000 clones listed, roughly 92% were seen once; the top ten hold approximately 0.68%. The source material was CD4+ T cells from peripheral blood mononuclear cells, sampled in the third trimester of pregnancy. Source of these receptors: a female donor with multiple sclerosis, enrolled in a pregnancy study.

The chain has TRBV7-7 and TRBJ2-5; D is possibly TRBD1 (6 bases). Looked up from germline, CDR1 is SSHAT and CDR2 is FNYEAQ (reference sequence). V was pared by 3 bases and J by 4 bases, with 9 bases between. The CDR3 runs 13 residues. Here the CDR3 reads CASSFYRAETQYF. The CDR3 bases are TGTGCCAGCAGCTTTTACAGGGCAGAGACCCAGTACTTC.

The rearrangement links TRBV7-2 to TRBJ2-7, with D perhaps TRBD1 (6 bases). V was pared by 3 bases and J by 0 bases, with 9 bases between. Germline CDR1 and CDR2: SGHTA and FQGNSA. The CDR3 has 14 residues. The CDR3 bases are TGTGCCAGCAGCTTCGACAGGTTCTCCTACGAGCAGTACTTC. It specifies CASSFDRFSYEQYF.

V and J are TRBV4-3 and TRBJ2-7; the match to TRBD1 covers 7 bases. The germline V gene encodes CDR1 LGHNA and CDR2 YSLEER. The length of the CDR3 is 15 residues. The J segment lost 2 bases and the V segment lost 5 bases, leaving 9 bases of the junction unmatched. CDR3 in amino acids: CASSFQTGQPYEQYF. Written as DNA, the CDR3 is TGCGCCAGCAGCTTTCAGACAGGGCAGCCCTACGAGCAGTACTTC.

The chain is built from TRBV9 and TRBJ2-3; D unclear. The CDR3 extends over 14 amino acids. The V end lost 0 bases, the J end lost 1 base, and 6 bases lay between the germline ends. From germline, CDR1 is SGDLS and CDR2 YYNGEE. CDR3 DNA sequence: TGTGCCAGCAGCGTAGAAGCCGGCACAGATACGCAGTATTTT. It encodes CASSVEAGTDTQYF.

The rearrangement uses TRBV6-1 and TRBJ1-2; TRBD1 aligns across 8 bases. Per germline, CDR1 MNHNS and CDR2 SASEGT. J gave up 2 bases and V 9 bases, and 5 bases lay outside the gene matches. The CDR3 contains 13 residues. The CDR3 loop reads CASLRQGNYGYTF. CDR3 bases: TGTGCCAGTCTCAGACAGGGGAACTATGGCTACACCTTC.

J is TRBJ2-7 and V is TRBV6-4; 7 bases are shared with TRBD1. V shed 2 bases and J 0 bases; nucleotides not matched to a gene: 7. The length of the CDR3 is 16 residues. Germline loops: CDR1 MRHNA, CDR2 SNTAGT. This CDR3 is CASSDLQTGSSYEQYF. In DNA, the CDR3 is TGTGCCAGCAGTGACCTCCAGACAGGGTCCTCCTACGAGCAGTACTTC.